This entry lists 6 T cell receptor beta chains sequenced from one sample in a study of Ad26.COV2.S vaccination and SARS-CoV-2 variants. Treatment denoted: about 20 received Ad26.COV2.S at low or high dose, single or two shots; about five received placebo; per-sample allocation not given. At day 63 after the first vaccine or placebo injection, samples were drawn. Sequencing was performed with immunoSEQ multiplex PCR; in TCRdb, only in-frame clones are kept and a portion is missing. There are under 550,000 clones in the sample; over 75% occur only once, and 9% to 15% lies in the top ten. This specimen consisted of peripheral blood, obtained in a trial of Ad26.COV2.S vaccine versus placebo. These receptors originate from a person aged 18-60 years who received the Ad26.COV2.S COVID-19 vaccine or a placebo.

In nucleotides, the CDR3 is TGTGCTAGTGGCCGAGTCCTCCTCCCTCTTAGCCCTAGGTCGGAAGAGCAGTTCTTC. It specifies CASGRVLLPLSPRSEEQFF. This chain links TRBV12-5 with TRBJ2-1; D is unresolved. The V end was cut by 6 bases, the J end by 10 bases, with 34 bases between. This CDR3 is built from 19 residues. From germline, CDR1 is LGHNT and CDR2 FRNRAP.

CDR3 protein: CASSSLMRGPFSYEQYF. CDR3 nucleotide sequence: TGTGCCAGCAGTTCCCTTATGAGGGGCCCGTTCTCCTACGAGCAGTACTTC. The V call is TRBV28, the J call TRBJ2-7; tentatively, D is TRBD1 or TRBD2 (5 bases each). Germline V gene sequence: CDR1 MDHEN, CDR2 SYDVKM. This CDR3 has 17 amino acids. Trimming removed 4 bases at V and 0 bases at J, with 19 bases between.

The CDR3 sequence is CASSMKSGTSGSRTGELFF. In DNA, the CDR3 is TGTGCCAGTAGTATGAAATCCGGGACTAGCGGGAGTAGGACCGGGGAGCTGTTTTTT. The V gene is TRBV19, the J gene TRBJ2-2, with 14 nucleotides matching TRBD2. CDR1 is LNHDA, CDR2 SQIVND, per germline (reference sequence). The CDR3 is 19 residues long. The junction had 11 bases not matched to a gene; V was cut back by 3 bases and J by 5 bases.

As regards this clone: An end of the junction does not agree with germline; a read error may underlie this. The J gene is TRBJ2-1, the V gene TRBV7-7; TRBD2 agrees at 8 bases. The germline gives CDR1 SSHAT, CDR2 FNYEAQ (reference sequence). The CDR3 consists of 15 residues. CDR3 nucleotide sequence: TGTGCTAGCAGCTTAGCGCCGGTAGCGGGGAATGAGCAGTTCTTC. This encodes CASSLAPVAGNEQFF.

This clone was seen a few times. V and J are TRBV9 and TRBJ2-2, with no clear D. CDR3 length: 14 amino acids. Trimming removed 5 bases at V and 2 bases at J, with 10 bases between. CDR1 and CDR2 from the germline V gene are SGDLS and YYNGEE. For the CDR3, the DNA is TGTGCCAGCAGGCTGCACCGCAACACCGGGGAGCTGTTTTTT. It translates to CASRLHRNTGELFF.

The sample holds one count of this clone. The V and J genes are TRBV5-1 and TRBJ2-3; perhaps D is TRBD1 or TRBD2 (5 bases each). CDR1 SGHRS and CDR2 YFSETQ come from the germline V gene. The CDR3 has 14 amino acids. The ends were cut back, 0 bases at V and 4 bases at J, with 9 bases in the middle. The CDR3 bases are TGCGCCAGCAGCTTGGGTGGGACCCCAGATACGCAGTATTTT. This translates into CASSLGGTPDTQYF. The entire variable domain, with the rest obtained from reference TRBV5-1 and TRBJ2-3, is as follows: KAGVTQTPRYLIKTRGQQVTLSCSPISGHRSVSWYQQTPGQGLQFLFEYFSETQRNKGNFPGRFSGRQFSNSRSEMNVSTLELGDSALYLCASSLGGTPDTQYFGPGTRLTVL.